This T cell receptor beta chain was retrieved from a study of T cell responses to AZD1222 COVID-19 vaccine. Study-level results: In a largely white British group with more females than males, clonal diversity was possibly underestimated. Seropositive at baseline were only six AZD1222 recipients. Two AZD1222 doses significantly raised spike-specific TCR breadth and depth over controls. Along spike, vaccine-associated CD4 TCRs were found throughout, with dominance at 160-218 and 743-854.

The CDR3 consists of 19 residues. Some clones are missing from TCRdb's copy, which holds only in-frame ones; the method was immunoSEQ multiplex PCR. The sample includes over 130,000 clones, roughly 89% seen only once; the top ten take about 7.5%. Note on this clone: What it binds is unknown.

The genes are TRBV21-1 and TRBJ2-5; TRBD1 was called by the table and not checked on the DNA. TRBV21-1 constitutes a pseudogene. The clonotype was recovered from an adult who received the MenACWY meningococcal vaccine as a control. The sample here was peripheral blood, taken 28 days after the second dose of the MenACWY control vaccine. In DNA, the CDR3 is TGTGCCAGCAGCAAAGACCGGACAGGCGGCCTAGGGAGGTTGCAGACCCAGTACTTC. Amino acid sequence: CASSKDRTGGLGRLQTQYF.